What follows is one T cell receptor beta chain and its context. Its antigen remains unidentified. The data are from a study of T cell responses to AZD1222 COVID-19 vaccine. Notes on the study in general: A mostly white British donor set with more females was recruited, and clonal diversity was possibly underestimated. Repertoires were collected only later (after the peak T cell response had occurred). Seropositive status at baseline applied to only a handful of AZD1222 recipients.

This CDR3 has 14 residues. CDR1 and CDR2 (germline): MDHEN, SYDVKM. V was shortened by 4 bases and J by 2 bases, with 9 bases between the two germline ends. Generated by immunoSEQ multiplex PCR, the TCRdb table keeps only in-frame clones and is missing some. This sample has some 86,000 clones; 90% occur once, and the top ten carry approximately 5%. Second-dose intervals near 4 or 12 weeks were combined. The receptor was isolated from an adult who received the AZD1222 COVID-19 vaccine. The chain has TRBV28 and TRBJ1-3; perhaps TRBD1 as D (5 bases). The sample in question was peripheral blood, obtained 28 days after the second AZD1222 dose. Here the CDR3 DNA reads TGTGCCAGCAGTTCTCAGGGTGCTGGAAACACCATATATTTT. Protein: CASSSQGAGNTIYF.